One sample yielded the 22 T cell receptor beta chains listed below, sequenced in a study of shared clonotypes between healthy human individuals. Using immunoSEQ multiplex PCR, the repertoire was profiled, and TCRdb retains in-frame clones only, with some absent. The sample yields a few million clones, 80% to 95% seen once. The sample taken for sequencing was naive CD4+ T cells from PBMCs. The subset here: CD45RA+ positively selected. The receptors were gathered from a man in his late teens or twenties in good health. Some clones in this sample may be carry-over from other donors' samples.

The chain recombines TRBV7-2 with TRBJ1-3; TRBD1 matches 8 bases. The CDR3 has 16 amino acids. Germline V CDR1 and CDR2: SGHTA, FQGNSA. V lost 1 base to trimming and J lost 4 bases; unmatched junction nucleotides: 6. CDR3 region: CASSLVPGGSGNTIYF. CDR3 DNA sequence: TGTGCCAGCAGCTTAGTTCCAGGGGGCTCCGGAAACACCATATATTTT.

The genes are TRBV2 and TRBJ2-5; D could derive from TRBD1 or TRBD2 (6 bases each). V dropped 8 bases and J dropped 3 bases, with 13 bases sitting between them. The CDR3 sequence is 13 residues long. Looked up from germline, CDR1 is SNHLY and CDR2 is FYNNEI. The CDR3 sequence is CASERGGKETQYF. CDR3 in DNA: TGTGCCAGCGAGCGAGGGGGGAAAGAGACCCAGTACTTC. The full variable domain, with the rest looked up from reference TRBV2 and TRBJ2-5, is EPEVTQTPSHQVTQMGQEVILRCVPISNHLYFYWYRQILGQKVEFLVSFYNNEISEKSEIFDDQFSVERPDGSNFTLKIRSTKLEDSAMYFCASERGGKETQYFGPGTRLLVL.

The V call is TRBV16, the J call TRBJ2-7; D is unclear. Per the germline V gene, CDR1 is KGHSY and CDR2 is FQNENV. There are 12 residues in the CDR3. V lost 4 bases to trimming and J lost 2 bases, with 6 bases between them. As DNA, the CDR3 is TGTGCCAGCAGCCCGCTAACCTACGAGCAGTACTTC. Protein: CASSPLTYEQYF.

This clone was detected only once. V and J are TRBV7-8 and TRBJ1-4; D gene ambiguous. V was trimmed by 4 bases and J by 7 bases, leaving 13 bases between them. CDR1 is SGHVS, CDR2 FQNEAQ, per germline. This CDR3 has 14 residues. The CDR3 loop reads CASSSRGFVEKLFF. CDR3 nucleotide sequence: TGTGCCAGCAGCTCACGGGGTTTTGTTGAAAAACTGTTTTTT. The entire variable domain, with the rest obtained from reference TRBV7-8 and TRBJ1-4, is as follows: GAGVSQSPRYKVAKRGQDVALRCDPISGHVSLFWYQQALGQGPEFLTYFQNEAQLDKSGLPSDRFFAERPEGSVSTLKIQRTQQEDSAVYLCASSSRGFVEKLFFGSGTQLSVL.

A word on this clone: At one end the junction does not follow the germline gene, possibly because of a read error. This chain links TRBV28 with TRBJ1-1, with a possible D match to TRBD1 (6 bases). The CDR3 spans 16 residues. Germline assignment: CDR1 MDHEN and CDR2 SYDVKM. The chain's CDR3 is CAGRIGGGRPNTEAFF. CDR3 nucleotides: TGTGCCGGCAGAATAGGGGGGGGCCGGCCGAACACTGAAGCTTTCTTT.

A remark on this clone: Other DNA sequences of this sample code for an identical CDR3. The gene calls are TRBV27 and TRBJ1-2; D perhaps matches TRBD1 (6 bases). The germline gives CDR1 MNHEY, CDR2 SMNVEV (reference sequence). V was trimmed by 6 bases and J by 5 bases, leaving 13 bases between them. The length of the CDR3 is 13 residues. In DNA, the CDR3 is TGTGCCAGCAGCTTAGGGAGGGGGTATGGCTACACCTTC. This encodes CASSLGRGYGYTF.

V is TRBV10-1 and J is TRBJ2-2; TRBD1 matches at 8 bases. With V trimmed by 6 bases and J by 0 bases, 9 bases remained unmatched. CDR1 and CDR2 from the germline V gene are WNHNN and SYGVQD (reference sequence). This CDR3 contains 17 residues. As DNA, the CDR3 is TGCGCCAGCAGCCTAGATATGACAGGGGCGAACACCGGGGAGCTGTTTTTT. Protein product: CASSLDMTGANTGELFF.

The genes are TRBV28 and TRBJ2-7, with 9 bases lining up with TRBD1. The CDR3 runs 16 residues. CDR1 and CDR2 (germline): MDHEN, SYDVKM. J was trimmed by 2 bases and V by 6 bases; bases with no gene match: 11. The CDR3 DNA follows: TGTGCCAGCAGCACTGGCCCGGGACAGGGTACCTACGAGCAGTACTTC. It yields the protein CASSTGPGQGTYEQYF.

The CDR3 is CSVPPGEGNTEAFF. The CDR3 nucleotides read TGCAGCGTTCCCCCGGGGGAGGGGAACACTGAAGCTTTCTTT. This chain connects TRBV29-1 to TRBJ1-1; tentative D call: TRBD1 (5 bases). The CDR3 is made up of 14 amino acids. Germline CDR1 and CDR2: SQVTM and ANQGSEA. Trimming stripped 5 bases from V and 1 base from J, with 14 bases between. Combining the CDR3 with reference TRBV29-1 and TRBJ1-1 gives the whole variable domain SAVISQKPSRDICQRGTSLTIQCQVDSQVTMMFWYRQQPGQSLTLIATANQGSEATYESGFVIDKFPISRPNLTFSTLTVSNMSPEDSSIYLCSVPPGEGNTEAFFGQGTRLTVV.

This clone was seen a single time. This rearrangement joins TRBV13 to TRBJ2-7; the match to TRBD2 covers 12 bases. Germline V lookup: CDR1 PRHDT, CDR2 FYEKMQ (reference sequence). The CDR3 runs 15 residues. Germline trimming cut 3 bases from V and 2 bases from J; bases unmatched to any gene: 2. The CDR3 here is CASSLTSGGTYEQYF. Written as DNA, the CDR3 is TGTGCCAGCAGCTTGACTAGCGGGGGTACCTACGAGCAGTACTTC.

This clone was observed a single time. The rearrangement links TRBV5-5 to TRBJ2-3; D gene ambiguous. V lost 5 bases and J 6 bases, leaving 10 bases between the germline ends. The germline V gene encodes CDR1 SGHKS and CDR2 YYEKEE (reference sequence). The CDR3 totals 12 residues. The CDR3 spells CASSLPSDTQYF. For the CDR3, the DNA is TGTGCCAGCAGTCTCCCCTCGGATACGCAGTATTTT.

A single count supports this clone. The chain has TRBV5-4 and TRBJ1-2, with D possibly being TRBD1 (5 bases). Per the germline V gene, CDR1 is SGHNT and CDR2 is YYREEE (reference sequence). V lost 0 bases, J lost 5 bases, and 8 bases lay in between. This CDR3 has 13 amino acids. CDR3 loop: CASSLAGPYGYTF. The DNA of the CDR3 is TGTGCCAGCAGCTTGGCAGGGCCTTATGGCTACACCTTC. Variable domain in full (rest from reference TRBV5-4 and TRBJ1-2): ETGVTQSPTHLIKTRGQQVTLRCSSQSGHNTVSWYQQALGQGPQFIFQYYREEENGRGNFPPRFSGLQFPNYSSELNVNALELDDSALYLCASSLAGPYGYTFGSGTRLTVV.

In regard to this clone: A junction end diverges from the germline sequence, so it may reflect a read error. The rearrangement links TRBV6-1 to TRBJ2-6; tentatively, D is TRBD1 (6 bases). The CDR3 sequence is 12 residues long. Germline assignment: CDR1 MNHNS and CDR2 SASEGT. CDR3 loop: CASMRGGNVLTF. The CDR3 nucleotides are TGTGCCAGCATGAGAGGGGGCAACGTCCTGACTTTC.

The chain joins TRBV7-3 to TRBJ1-1, with unresolved D. The V end was cut by 6 bases, the J end by 1 base, with 15 bases between. The length of the CDR3 is 15 residues. Germline CDR1 reads SGHTA; CDR2 reads FQGTGA. The CDR3 DNA is TGTGCCAGCAGGGTAACGGGCGGGAAGAACACTGAAGCTTTCTTT. Protein sequence: CASRVTGGKNTEAFF. The whole variable domain, filled in from reference TRBV7-3 and TRBJ1-1, reads GAGVSQTPSNKVTEKGKYVELRCDPISGHTALYWYRQSLGQGPEFLIYFQGTGAADDSGLPNDRFFAVRPEGSVSTLKIQRTERGDSAVYLCASRVTGGKNTEAFFGQGTRLTVV.

This clone was picked up one time. The V and J genes are TRBV18 and TRBJ2-3; 10 nucleotides line up with TRBD1. The CDR3 loop spans 18 amino acids. CDR1 and CDR2 (germline): KGHSH, LQKENI. Unmatched junction bases numbered 9, after V lost 3 bases and J lost 0 bases. The DNA for the CDR3 is TGTGCCAGCTCACCGTCCGGGACAGGGGAGGGTAGCACAGATACGCAGTATTTT. Translating it yields CASSPSGTGEGSTDTQYF.

The rearrangement joins TRBV7-3 to TRBJ1-2; the match to TRBD1 covers 9 bases. This CDR3 has 16 residues. Germline V CDR1 and CDR2: SGHTA, FQGTGA. Trimming at V came to 1 base and at J to 6 bases, leaving 9 bases not matched to a gene. CDR3 sequence: CASSLMGVTGGDGYTF. The DNA of the CDR3 is TGTGCCAGCAGCTTAATGGGTGTAACAGGGGGCGATGGCTACACCTTC.

The rearrangement uses TRBV5-1 and TRBJ2-3; the match to TRBD2 covers 10 bases. The germline V gene has CDR1 SGHRS and CDR2 YFSETQ. J was trimmed by 5 bases and V by 3 bases; bases with no gene match: 3. CDR3 length equals 14 residues. The CDR3, as DNA: TGCGCCAGCAGCTATGAGCGGGAGGGAGATACGCAGTATTTT. The encoded protein is CASSYEREGDTQYF.

The chain couples TRBV5-1 to TRBJ2-7; D is ambiguous. The germline CDR1 and CDR2 sequences are SGHRS and YFSETQ. This CDR3 has 14 amino acids. With 1 base removed from V and 0 bases from J, the gap between germline ends came to 8 bases. CDR3 sequence: CASSLSRTSYEQYF. The CDR3 DNA reads as TGCGCCAGCAGCTTGTCTCGCACCTCCTACGAGCAGTACTTC.

The chain couples TRBV5-4 to TRBJ1-2; D gene unclear. The CDR3 has 14 amino acids. With 4 bases removed from V and 8 bases from J, the gap between germline ends came to 18 bases. The V gene's germline CDR1 is SGHNT and CDR2 YYREEE (reference sequence). The CDR3, as DNA: TGTGCCAGCAGCGTAACCCAAGGGAAGGGAGGCTACACCTTC. It encodes CASSVTQGKGGYTF.

V and J are TRBV5-1 and TRBJ1-2; D remains ambiguous. The ends were cut back, 4 bases at V and 3 bases at J, with 13 bases in the middle. The CDR3 spans 14 residues. Germline assignment: CDR1 SGHRS and CDR2 YFSETQ. The CDR3 here is CASSPGPAYYGYTF. DNA of the CDR3: TGCGCCAGCAGCCCCGGACCGGCCTACTATGGCTACACCTTC.

This sequence joins TRBV10-3 and TRBJ2-7; no reliable D call. Germline CDR1 ENHRY, CDR2 SYGVKD. The CDR3 loop spans 14 amino acids. V was pared by 10 bases and J by 0 bases, with 16 bases between. The DNA for the CDR3 is TGTGCCAGCATGAAGGGCCGGACCTCCTACGAGCAGTACTTC. Translated: CASMKGRTSYEQYF.

This rearrangement joins TRBV10-1 to TRBJ2-5; 13 positions agree with TRBD2. After removal of 5 bases from V and 2 bases from J, the junction contained 8 bases not matched to a gene. The germline gives CDR1 WNHNN, CDR2 SYGVQD (reference sequence). The CDR3 runs 17 residues. CDR3 loop: CASSFILAGGRQETQYF. The CDR3 nucleotides are TGCGCCAGCAGTTTCATACTAGCGGGAGGGAGACAAGAGACCCAGTACTTC.